The rows below give T cell receptor beta chains drawn from one sample of a study of cytomegalovirus exposure and HLA in healthy donors. Data came from immunoSEQ multiplex PCR; TCRdb stores just in-frame clones and leaves some out. Of about 160,000 clones listed, 82% are singletons. The sample taken for sequencing was PBMCs. These receptors originate from a girl aged 10 to 17 in good health and CMV-seropositive. Each CDR3 is given with its conserved first and last residue. Each record gives: J gene, clone size, V gene, D gene, CDR3 DNA, CDR3 protein. D genes are given only for firm matches. Size is omitted from some rows. Given values are once, few, many or a class for expanded clones.

TRBJ2-7 | - | TRBV10-3 | TRBD1 | TGTGCCATCAGTGGGACAGGGGTCTCCTACGAGCAGTACTTC | CAISGTGVSYEQYF
TRBJ2-1 | few | TRBV4-3 | - | TGCGCCAGCAGCCGCGGTGGAGGGGAGATAAATGAGCAGTTCTTC | CASSRGGGEINEQFF
TRBJ1-2 | - | TRBV28 | - | TGTGCCAGCAGTTTGCTGCCAGGACAAGAGAAAAACTATGGCTACACCTTC | CASSLLPGQEKNYGYTF
TRBJ2-1 | - | TRBV4-1 | TRBD1 | TGCGCCAGCAGCAAACGGACAGGCTACAATGAGCAGTTCTTC | CASSKRTGYNEQFF
TRBJ2-7 | - | TRBV2 | - | TGTGCCAGCAGTGATCCAGAAGTCTACGAGCAGTACTTC | CASSDPEVYEQYF
TRBJ2-7 | - | TRBV11-1 | - | TGTGCCAGCAGCTTAAACCTCCGGGACAACTACGAGCAGTACTTC | CASSLNLRDNYEQYF
TRBJ2-2 | - | TRBV18 | TRBD2 | TGTGCCAGCTCTCCATCTAGCGGCGCGAACACCGGGGAGCTGTTTTTT | CASSPSSGANTGELFF
TRBJ2-3 | - | TRBV2 | - | TGTGCCAGCACCCCGTTCCCCACAGATACGCAGTATTTT | CASTPFPTDTQYF
TRBJ1-1 | - | TRBV5-1 | - | TGCGCCAGCAGCTTGGCCACTGAGGACACTGAAGCTTTCTTT | CASSLATEDTEAFF
TRBJ2-7 | - | TRBV5-4 | TRBD1 | TGTGCCAGCAGCTTTGGGACAGCTATCGAGCAGTACTTC | CASSFGTAIEQYF
TRBJ2-2 | - | TRBV5-4 | - | TGTGCCAGCAGCTTATCGGGGACGAACACCGGGGAGCTGTTTTTT | CASSLSGTNTGELFF
TRBJ2-3 | - | TRBV4-2 | TRBD2 | TGTGCCAGCAGCCAAACACTAGCGGGAGGCACAGATACGCAGTATTTT | CASSQTLAGGTDTQYF
TRBJ2-1 | - | TRBV6-5 | TRBD1 | TGTGCCAGTCAGGACAGGGCCTCCTACAATGAGCAGTTCTTC | CASQDRASYNEQFF
TRBJ2-5 | once | TRBV7-8 | - | TGTGCCAGCAGCCCGCGGATCGCCGGGGGAGAGACCCAGTACTTC | CASSPRIAGGETQYF
TRBJ2-7 | - | TRBV6-1 | - | TGTGCCAGCATTAAGAACAGGGACTCCTACGAGCAGTACTTC | CASIKNRDSYEQYF
TRBJ2-2 | - | TRBV10-1 | - | TGCGCCAGCAGTGACGGCACCGGGGAGCTGTTTTTT | CASSDGTGELFF
TRBJ2-5 | few | TRBV7-2 | TRBD1 | TGTGCCAGCAGCTTAGCGAGACAGGGTAGGGAGACCCAGTACTTC | CASSLARQGRETQYF
TRBJ1-2 | - | TRBV5-1 | TRBD1 | TGCGCCAGCAGCCCCGGGACAGGTTATGGCTACACCTTC | CASSPGTGYGYTF
TRBJ1-5 | - | TRBV7-8 | - | TGTGCCAGCAGCTTTCGGGGGGCTCATAGCAATCAGCCCCAGCATTTT | CASSFRGAHSNQPQHF
TRBJ2-7 | - | TRBV19 | TRBD1 | TGTGCCAGTAGCCTCCGGGACAGAGGATACGAGCAGTACTTC | CASSLRDRGYEQYF
TRBJ1-1 | once | TRBV4-1 | - | TGCGCCAGCAGCCAAGCTTTCAAGAACAGCATGAACACTGAAGCTTTCTTT | CASSQAFKNSMNTEAFF
TRBJ2-3 | - | TRBV28 | TRBD2 | TGTGCCAGCAGAAACCCGGGGGGTTTGGATACGCAGTATTTT | CASRNPGGLDTQYF
TRBJ1-5 | - | TRBV5-6 | - | TGTGCCAGCAGCTTGGCCGCAGGGGGCAATCAGCCCCAGCATTTT | CASSLAAGGNQPQHF
TRBJ1-2 | medium-sized | TRBV7-3 | TRBD1 | TGTGCCAGCAGCCCGACAGGGGGCGGAGGCTACACCTTC | CASSPTGGGGYTF
TRBJ1-2 | once | TRBV2 | - | TGTGCCAGCAGCGCGGCGGGGGGATATGGCTACACCTTC | CASSAAGGYGYTF
TRBJ2-7 | - | TRBV7-9 | - | TGTGCCAGCAGCGTACAGGAGCGCCCCTACGAGCAGTACTTC | CASSVQERPYEQYF
TRBJ1-3 | - | TRBV6-6 | - | TGTGCCGGGGGGGAGATTGGAAACACCATATATTTT | CAGGEIGNTIYF
TRBJ1-4 | - | TRBV19 | TRBD1 | TGTGCCAGTAGCCAAACCGGGACAGGGGCTCTTAGGGGTGAAAAACTGTTTTTT | CASSQTGTGALRGEKLFF
TRBJ1-4 | - | TRBV10-3 | TRBD1 | TGTGCCATCAGTGATCCCGGACAGGGTTGGAATGAAAAACTGTTTTTT | CAISDPGQGWNEKLFF
TRBJ2-7 | - | TRBV28 | - | TGTGCCAGCAGTTTCAGGGGATCCTACGAGCAGTACTTC | CASSFRGSYEQYF
TRBJ1-2 | - | TRBV10-2 | TRBD1 | TGCGCCAGCAGGGATGGGACAGGGCGGAACGGTGGCTACACCTTC | CASRDGTGRNGGYTF
TRBJ2-7 | once | TRBV5-6 | - | TGTGCCAGCAGCTTGGCGGGCGGGGTGCACGAGCAGTACTTC | CASSLAGGVHEQYF
TRBJ2-1 | - | TRBV5-8 | - | TGTGCCAGCACCCCCGCCGGGGAGTACAATGAGCAGTTCTTC | CASTPAGEYNEQFF